A single TCR beta chain is shown here with its context. TCRdb's copy holds only in-frame clones and misses some; the assay was immunoSEQ multiplex PCR. The sample has a few hundred thousand clones, roughly nine tenths seen once. This record belongs to a study of blood T cell repertoires in COVID-19. The CDR3 length is 13 residues. V was clipped by 5 bases and J by 7 bases, with 11 bases between them. Germline lookup yields CDR1 LNHDA and CDR2 SQIVND (reference sequence). The sample was peripheral blood. The chain carries TRBV19 and TRBJ2-2; D possibly corresponds to TRBD2 (5 bases). This receptor was obtained from a man in his fifties or sixties with acute or convalescent COVID-19. The CDR3 DNA sequence: TGTGCCAGTAGTCCCGCGGCGGGCGGGGAGCTGTTTTTT. The encoded protein is CASSPAAGGELFF.